The present T cell receptor beta chain was sequenced within a study of blood T cells in healthy people across ages. The authors drew 7.5 to 10 milliliters of peripheral blood from each donor. Details on this clonotype: The antigen is undetermined.

Study-wide results and limits: Diversity estimates from one million T cells were considered underestimates.

Sample-barcoded 5' priming and a J-beta primer mix drove a second PCR of about 7 to 12 cycles. Using its own MiXCR run on the 5' RACE reads, TCRdb lists one record per CDR3 protein. This table has about 640,000 distinct CDR3 sequences, under 65% appearing once. The source of this sequence is a man in his sixties in good health. The sequenced material came from blood.

The CDR3 is CSAIKDGTDTQYF. The CDR3 coding sequence is TGCAGTGCGATTAAGGACGGCACAGATACGCAGTATTTT. This rearrangement joins TRBV20-1 to TRBJ2-3; no firm D call. The germline gives CDR1 DFQATT, CDR2 SNEGSKA (reference sequence). The V end was cut by 6 bases, the J end by 1 base, with 11 bases between. The CDR3 has 13 amino acids.